This T cell receptor (beta chain) was captured in a study of cytomegalovirus exposure and HLA in healthy donors (dated by TCRdb to the late 2010s). For the wider study: An earlier analysis of several hundred of the donors reported about 260 Gb of sequence data and around 100 million unique TCR beta sequences obtained from 180 million or so T cells. Approximately 310 gigabases of sequencing data and some 85 million unique TCR sequences were included in an early release covering 550 to 800 HLA-typed donors. Of the roughly 400 genotyped donors, roughly 85% fell in the genetic ancestry cluster associated with self-reported Caucasian donors. The aim of the study was to test whether cataloging public T cell receptors could identify signatures of past pathogen exposure. The study profiled the T cell repertoires of hundreds of subjects by immunosequencing and related them to cytomegalovirus serostatus. Besides the first cohort of roughly 640 subjects, a separate validation cohort made up of roughly 120 different subjects was used. The study combined high-throughput TCR immunosequencing, statistical association of individual TCRs with disease status, and machine learning to predict cytomegalovirus infection status. In a later analysis, previously published TCR beta repertoires from several hundred donors were re-analyzed and high-resolution HLA genotyping was added so that TCR occurrence patterns could be studied. Rather than using new phenotypic data, the later analysis identified candidate immune exposures from TCR beta sequences and from how often those sequences occurred across donors. An earlier analysis of 450 to 750 of the donors used high-throughput TCR beta sequencing to judge whether each TCR beta V gene segment behaved as functional or pseudogenic. Donor age, sex, ethnicity and CMV serostatus were compiled alongside the repertoire data. Genome-wide SNP genotypes for about 55% of the roughly 670 donors were used in a later genetic analysis, which treated that subset as a discovery cohort. All discovery cohort repertoires had been generated using a single sequencing platform. HLA typing covered class I and class II loci at four-digit resolution. Typing coverage differed by locus: A, B, C, DRB1 and DQB1 were typed in about 629-630 donors, DQA1 in roughly 510, DPA1 in nearly 610, and DPB1 in approximately 450. Four to six DR-DQ haplotypes were handled as single units for association and clustering, since linkage in the cohort was strong. Across approximately 400 genotyped donors of the cohort, an average of approximately 220,000 unique TCR beta nucleotide sequences per donor were sequenced, and approximately 17% of those sequences were non-productive. Results the study describes overall, beyond this receptor: An association between a missense DCLRE1C variant and V-gene and J-gene trimming of TCR beta chains was found in a later genetic analysis and replicated in an independent cohort. Only TCR beta chains were sequenced in this cohort, and the absence of alpha or paired-chain data limited detectable features. In a later analysis, the rate of TCR association differed among HLA loci, with DRB1 alleles having the most associated TCRs and HLA-C alleles having the fewest. Compared with the approximately 670-donor mean, donors in an Asian-associated ancestry cluster had fewer N-insertions in productive TCRs, according to a later genetic analysis. A later analysis associated about 17,000 TCR beta sequences with specific HLA alleles at a false discovery rate of 0.05. In vitro tests confirmed that three of the cytomegalovirus-associated TCR beta chains recognize cytomegalovirus antigens. The 87-base-pair reads could not distinguish some IMGT-functional V segments, including TRBV6-2 and TRBV6-3, so those segments were excluded. Because HLA typing was unavailable for some donors at each locus, only the typed subset was used in association tests. The authors suggested that the approach could potentially be generalized to other disease states and immunological phenotypes. According to a later analysis, most CMV-associated TCR beta chains appeared to be HLA-restricted, and the HLA associations seemed to be driven largely by CMV exposure. Several of the top co-occurrence clusters appeared to be linked to parvovirus B19, influenza, CMV and Epstein-Barr virus, according to a later analysis. Broadly in line with IMGT annotations, most TCR beta V segments showed up in productive rearrangements about 87% or about 30% of the time in an earlier analysis of 587 of the donors. In a later analysis, HLA-associated TCR beta chains showed more clonal expansion and lower generation probabilities than non-associated chains that were equally common. The presence/absence analyses assumed that sequencing depth was roughly uniform across donors, and that assumption may not be true. A total of 150 or so TCR beta chains were listed by the study as associated with cytomegalovirus. Most TCR sequences were seen in very few donors, while some public TCRs were found in many individuals. The sequencing pipeline was judged likely to have produced a cluster of highly shared sequence variants as a technical artifact. The classifier was reported to diagnose cytomegalovirus status with high specificity and sensitivity in both the original and validation cohorts. Linkage disequilibrium might explain the correlated functional status among segregating V segments, but an unknown experimental factor could not be excluded. When HLA alleles, especially DR and DQ, strongly co-occurred, attributing TCR associations to individual alleles was difficult. Because counts were too low, roughly 16 rarely observed V segments, including chromosome 9 orphons, were excluded from the earlier analysis of 587 of the donors. The only immune exposure information available for the cohort was CMV serostatus. A further reported finding was that TCR beta sequences accurately predicted the HLA-A and HLA-B alleles for most subjects in the first cohort.

About this clone itself: Its antigen specificity is not known. No clone much larger than this one lies a single base away; base qualities are absent.

Receptor amplification or capture employed the immunoSEQ multiplex PCR assay. For the multiplex PCR, a mixture combining 60 forward primers for TCR Vbeta segments and 13 reverse primers for TCR Jbeta segments was used. Amplification of the CDR3 region of rearranged TCR beta genes was performed with a multiplex PCR assay on genomic DNA. On the Illumina HiSeq System, the amplified TCR beta libraries were sequenced as 87-base-pair reads. Per the authors' processing: A later analysis tallied tens of millions of unique TCR beta chains across the 666 repertoires, and about 12 million of those chains were shared by two or more donors. A nearest-neighbor algorithm error-corrected the raw reads and collapsed the reads into unique sequences, merging closely related sequences to remove PCR and sequencing errors. Alignment of CDR3 sequences to IMGT reference sequences was used to assign V, D and J gene segments. For a sequence to be retained, at least a six-nucleotide match to both a V gene segment and a J gene segment was required. A rearrangement counted as productive if the CDR3 had no stop codons and remained in frame with V and J, and every other rearrangement counted as non-productive. Following IMGT convention, CDR3 was defined as the stretch from the second conserved V-encoded cysteine up to the conserved J-encoded phenylalanine. In an earlier analysis of around 540 of the donors, sequences lacking an unambiguous match to a single V gene segment were excluded. In an earlier analysis of several hundred of the donors, V segments were called functional above 56.7% productive rearrangements and were called segregating when the between-donor standard deviation exceeded 5%. A statistical classification framework was developed to diagnose cytomegalovirus status using the catalog of TCR beta chain sequences. In a later analysis, V and J genes were assigned by comparing TCR nucleotide sequences against IMGT/GENE-DB human TR gene sequences. The TCRdist pipeline was used in a later analysis to assign CDR3 sequences and most-parsimonious VDJ recombination scenarios. A later analysis defined each TCR beta chain by its CDR3 amino acid sequence plus V-gene family, and excluded reads lacking a unique V-gene family. In a later analysis, approximately 590 highly shared, low-generation-probability nucleotide sequences were removed to address suspected cross-contamination and a sequencing artifact. In a later analysis, a clonal expansion index for each public chain was calculated from normalized within-repertoire ranks of inferred template counts. In a later analysis, generation probabilities were computed using a VDJ recombination model fitted to out-of-frame rearrangements, and the results were checked against IGoR. In a later analysis, TCR-TCR, TCR-HLA and TCR-CMV co-occurrence was scored with hypergeometric tests, and a repertoire-size bias correction was applied to TCR pairs. To estimate false discovery rates, a later analysis permuted the HLA or CMV assignments 20 times. In a later analysis, co-occurring TCRs were grouped using DBSCAN, and TCRdist sequence similarity was added for clustering within HLA-allele-positive subsets. Repertoires with fewer than 30,000 or more than 120,000 public chains, plus five repertoires with anomalous nucleotide sharing, were excluded from co-occurrence clustering. The table comes from immuneACCESS by way of TCRdb, which keeps in-frame sequences with V and J called. Part of the clones is missing from these tables; in studies checked, under half for an unresolved V gene and the rest for unknown reasons. Clonal size and the V and J genes are those of that table, whereas D and trimming came from the DNA. Across this sample there are around 170,000 clones, with more than 80% seen only once. Jointly, the top ten make up around 2.8% of the sample.

From cysteine to phenylalanine, the CDR3 is 15 amino acids long. CDR3 DNA is the only sequence kept; it has 45 bases, read in frame from the first base. The germline V gene encodes CDR1 MNHEY and CDR2 SVGAGI. The germline V and J ends show losses of 8 bases and 2 bases respectively, and no gene match explains 6 bases of the junction. The cohort was made up of about 610 healthy bone marrow donors. At the time of sampling, all cohort members were nominally healthy, though unrecorded immune exposures were likely present. The donor was CMV seropositive and belonged to the group of around 300 seropositive cohort members. A peripheral blood sample was collected from each donor, and TCR beta sequencing was performed on peripheral blood mononuclear cells. The Qiagen DNeasy Blood Extraction Kit was used to extract genomic DNA from the blood cell samples.

The chain is assembled from TRBV6-5 and TRBJ2-4; the central 10 bases match TRBD1. The TCR sequence derives from a woman aged 45-59 years in good health and CMV-seropositive. Material: PBMCs. Here is the DNA: TGTGCCAGCCGGGGACAGGGGACGCCCAAAAACATTCAGTACTTC. Its translation reads: CASRGQGTPKNIQYF.